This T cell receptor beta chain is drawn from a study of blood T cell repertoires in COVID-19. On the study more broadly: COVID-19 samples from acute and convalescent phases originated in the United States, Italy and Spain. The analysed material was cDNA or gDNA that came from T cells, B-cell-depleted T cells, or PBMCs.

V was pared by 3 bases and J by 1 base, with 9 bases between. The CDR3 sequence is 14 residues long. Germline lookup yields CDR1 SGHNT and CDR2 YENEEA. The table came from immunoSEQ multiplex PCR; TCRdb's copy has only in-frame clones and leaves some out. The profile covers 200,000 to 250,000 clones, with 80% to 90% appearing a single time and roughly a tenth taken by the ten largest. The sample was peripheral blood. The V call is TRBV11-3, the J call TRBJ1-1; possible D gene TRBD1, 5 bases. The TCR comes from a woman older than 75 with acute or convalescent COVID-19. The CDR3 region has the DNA TGTGCCAGCAGCTTGGACACCTCGAACACTGAAGCTTTCTTT. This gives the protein CASSLDTSNTEAFF.